The source of this TCR beta chain is a study of regulatory T cells in long-lasting Graves disease. Study-level results: It was in persistent disease that TRBV28, TRBJ1-2 and TRBJ2-5 were favored. What was studied was peripheral blood only, and not thyroid tissue. Persistent Graves' patients showed reduced TCR diversity versus newly diagnosed patients. Among the persistent patients, 2,500 to 3,500 public clonotypes were shared, more than the approximately 1,000 shared among new patients.

Combining iRepertoire HTBI primers with Arm-PCR of CDR3 regions, the authors built TCR beta libraries. Each CDR3 protein is one row after TCRdb ran MiXCR on the multiplex PCR reads. The sample yields over 450,000 distinct CDR3 sequences, 20% to 25% seen once. Time point specified: persistent/refractory GD, antithyroid drugs over 5 years with positive TRAb. Preparation of the TCR library used RNA extracted from PBMCs. CDR1 and CDR2 from the germline V gene are LGHDT and YNNKEL (reference sequence). The CDR3 consists of 15 residues. V was shortened by 4 bases and J by 3 bases, with 16 bases between the two germline ends. On this clonotype itself: What it recognizes is unknown.

The clonotype comes from a female donor with Graves disease. The input for sequencing was peripheral blood mononuclear cells (PBMCs), taken when the disease was refractory, from a patient treated with antithyroid drugs. The chain recombines TRBV3-1 with TRBJ2-7; possibly TRBD2 for D (5 bases). This CDR3 reads CASSRRGPDFYEQYF. The CDR3 DNA reads as TGTGCCAGCAGCCGCCGAGGTCCGGACTTCTACGAGCAGTACTTC.